This TCR beta chain was sequenced for a study of regulatory T cells in long-lasting Graves disease. Combining iRepertoire HTBI primers with Arm-PCR of CDR3 regions, the authors built TCR beta libraries. TCRdb redid the calling of the multiplex PCR reads with MiXCR, one entry per CDR3 protein. The sample holds more than 400,000 distinct CDR3 sequences, over 15% seen once. V lost 7 bases and J lost 3; bases outside the gene matches: 5. This CDR3 is 13 amino acids long. Germline V lookup: CDR1 WSHSY, CDR2 SAAADI. Time point specified: newly diagnosed GD, antithyroid drugs for less than 3 months. Following extraction of RNA from PBMCs, that RNA was used to make the TCR library. An endocrinology department in Xi'an, China, recruited the patients. The collection involved drawing nine milliliters of peripheral blood into EDTA tubes. The same specimen was also included in a second study, on T cells in Graves' hyperthyroidism and ophthalmopathy. That report adds: Uncontrolled infections, other autoimmune diseases, pregnancy or lactation led to exclusion of patients.

Specimen: peripheral blood mononuclear cells (PBMCs), collected at new diagnosis, from a patient treated with antithyroid drugs. This TCR was sampled from a young woman with Graves disease. The gene calls are TRBV10-2 and TRBJ2-7; 8 bases agree with TRBD2. CDR3 coding DNA: TGCGCCAGCATAAAGGCGGGAGGCTACGAGCAGTACTTC. The encoded protein is CASIKAGGYEQYF.